The 25 T cell receptor beta chains in this list originate from one sample, sequenced in a study of blood T cell repertoires in COVID-19. Repertoires were generated with immunoSEQ multiplex PCR, while TCRdb's copy carries only in-frame clones and drops some. Here the sample spans nearly 300,000 clones, roughly 80% being singletons. The sequenced material came from peripheral blood. The receptor source for this set is a human donor with COVID-19, enrolled during active disease. The donor label of this sample is uncertain.

The rearrangement uses TRBV6-5 and TRBJ2-5; TRBD2 matches at 8 bases. The CDR3 contains 14 residues. V lost 7 bases to trimming and J lost 2 bases; unmatched junction nucleotides: 6. CDR1 MNHEY and CDR2 SVGAGI come from the germline V gene. The CDR3 loop reads CASMRSGNQETQYF. The CDR3 region has the DNA TGTGCCAGCATGCGTAGCGGGAATCAAGAGACCCAGTACTTC.

The CDR3 region has the DNA TGCGCCAGCAGGCGAGGACTAGCGGGAGGGCTACGGGCTGAGCAGTTCTTC. It translates to CASRRGLAGGLRAEQFF. The chain has TRBV10-1 and TRBJ2-1, with TRBD2 matching over 15 bases. J gave up 9 bases and V 6 bases, and 12 bases lay outside the gene matches. Looked up from germline, CDR1 is WNHNN and CDR2 is SYGVQD (reference sequence). CDR3 length: 17 residues.

CDR3 residues: CASSPGSTDTQYF. For the CDR3, the DNA is TGTGCCAGCAGCCCCGGGAGCACAGATACGCAGTATTTT. The rearrangement joins TRBV5-4 to TRBJ2-3; D is ambiguous. This CDR3 comprises 13 residues. The V end lost 4 bases, the J end lost 0 bases, and 6 bases lay between the germline ends. Germline V lookup: CDR1 SGHNT, CDR2 YYREEE (reference sequence).

This clone was seen a few times. V is TRBV28 and J is TRBJ2-3; no firm D call. Between the trimmed V and J ends, which lost 5 bases and 2 bases, there was a span of 11 bases. The CDR3 consists of 14 residues. Germline V gene data show CDR1 as MDHEN and CDR2 as SYDVKM. The CDR3 spells CASSPNLVTDTQYF. The CDR3 DNA sequence: TGTGCCAGCAGTCCAAACCTAGTCACAGATACGCAGTATTTT.

The rearrangement links TRBV10-2 to TRBJ2-7; 8 bases align to TRBD2. The CDR3 has 16 residues. V lost 7 bases, J lost 7 bases, and 18 bases stayed unmatched. Germline loops: CDR1 WSHSY, CDR2 SAAADI. In DNA form, the CDR3 reads TGCGCCAGCACCCGGGGGGGCAGACCCCACCAGATAGAGCAGTACTTC. This gives the protein CASTRGGRPHQIEQYF.

This chain links TRBV2 with TRBJ2-3; 11 bases map to TRBD2. Per the germline V gene, CDR1 is SNHLY and CDR2 is FYNNEI. The ends lost 5 bases at V and 1 base at J; junction bases unmatched: 11. The CDR3 length is 18 residues. The CDR3 DNA follows: TGTGCCAGCAGTCTTAGCGGGAGGGCAGTTTCGGGCACAGATACGCAGTATTTT. Protein sequence: CASSLSGRAVSGTDTQYF.

The J gene is TRBJ2-1, the V gene TRBV5-4, with 11 bases matching TRBD1. Trimming removed 2 bases from V and 5 bases from J; junction bases left unmatched: 3. CDR3 length: 15 residues. The germline V gene encodes CDR1 SGHNT and CDR2 YYREEE (reference sequence). CDR3 DNA: TGTGCCAGCAGCTTAGGGACAGGGGGAAACAATGAGCAGTTCTTC. It specifies CASSLGTGGNNEQFF.

V usage is TRBV3-1 (or the pseudogene TRBV3-2) and J usage is TRBJ2-1, with 7 positions matching TRBD1. V lost 1 base and J lost 3; bases outside the gene matches: 6. The CDR3 is 16 amino acids. From germline, CDR1 is LGHDT and CDR2 YNNKEL (reference sequence). The CDR3 nucleotides read TGTGCCAGCAGCCAAGCCGGGACAGTAAGCTACAATGAGCAGTTCTTC. Residues: CASSQAGTVSYNEQFF.

V is TRBV5-1 and J is TRBJ2-7; 12 bases fit TRBD2. The V segment lost 0 bases and the J segment 4 bases; nucleotides outside the gene matches: 2. Germline V CDR1 and CDR2: SGHRS, YFSETQ. The length of the CDR3 is 15 residues. The CDR3 sequence is CASSLGTSGAYEQYF. DNA of the CDR3: TGCGCCAGCAGCTTGGGGACTAGCGGGGCATACGAGCAGTACTTC.

This clone was counted once. This rearrangement joins TRBV15 to TRBJ2-3; the match to TRBD1 covers 7 bases. The germline gives CDR1 LNHNV, CDR2 YYDKDF (reference sequence). V trimming: 1 base; J trimming: 3 bases; junction bases outside the gene matches: 4. CDR3 length: 15 residues. In DNA, the CDR3 is TGTGCCACCAGCAGAGGCCAGGGGGTGACAGATACGCAGTATTTT. Translating gives CATSRGQGVTDTQYF.

The V gene is TRBV28, the J gene TRBJ2-1; 7 positions match TRBD2. There are 16 residues in the CDR3. V was clipped by 6 bases and J by 5 bases; unmatched bases: 13. The germline gives CDR1 MDHEN, CDR2 SYDVKM. The CDR3 DNA is TGTGCCAGCAGCCCTCTACTAGCGAATCAAAACAATGAGCAGTTCTTC. This sequence encodes CASSPLLANQNNEQFF. Together with reference TRBV28 and TRBJ2-1, the CDR3 gives the full variable domain: DVKVTQSSRYLVKRTGEKVFLECVQDMDHENMFWYRQDPGLGLRLIYFSYDVKMKEKGDIPEGYSVSREKKERFSLILESASTNQTSMYLCASSPLLANQNNEQFFGPGTRLTVL.

V is TRBV29-1 and J is TRBJ1-2; D ambiguous. CDR1 and CDR2 (germline): SQVTM, ANQGSEA. The length of the CDR3 is 11 residues. Deletions cut 3 bases from V and 2 bases from J, with 4 bases between. The CDR3 here is CSVDLNYGYTF. The CDR3 DNA reads as TGCAGCGTTGACCTAAACTATGGCTACACCTTC.

The chain links TRBV30 to TRBJ1-2; TRBD1 matches at 7 bases. CDR1 and CDR2 (germline): GTSNPN, SVGIG (reference sequence). V lost 0 bases and J lost 4; bases outside the gene matches: 11. The CDR3 runs 16 residues. CDR3 DNA: TGTGCCTGGAGTGTTGCAGGGGGTGTAACCCGCTATGGCTACACCTTC. This codes for CAWSVAGGVTRYGYTF.

The genes are TRBV4-1 and TRBJ2-7; TRBD2 aligns across 8 bases. The CDR3 runs to 14 residues. Germline CDR1 is MGHRA and CDR2 is YSYEKL. J gave up 3 bases and V 2 bases, and 3 bases lay outside the gene matches. The CDR3 here is CASSQPTSGYEQYF. CDR3 coding DNA: TGCGCCAGCAGCCAACCCACTAGCGGCTACGAGCAGTACTTC.

As concerns this clone: Other nucleotide sequences in the sample specify the same CDR3. The rearrangement uses TRBV11-2 and TRBJ1-4; 8 positions agree with TRBD1. CDR1 SGHAT and CDR2 FQNNGV come from the germline V gene. Trimming took 5 bases from V and 6 from J; bases not matched to a gene: 5. The CDR3 is 14 amino acids. In DNA form, the CDR3 reads TGTGCCAGCAGCCTACGGACAGGGTATGAAAAACTGTTTTTT. Amino acid sequence: CASSLRTGYEKLFF. The full variable domain, its missing parts supplied by reference TRBV11-2 and TRBJ1-4, is EAGVAQSPRYKIIEKRQSVAFWCNPISGHATLYWYQQILGQGPKLLIQFQNNGVVDDSQLPKDRFSAERLKGVDSTLKIQPAKLEDSAVYLCASSLRTGYEKLFFGSGTQLSVL.

This chain links TRBV28 with TRBJ1-1; D unresolved. The CDR3 extends over 15 amino acids. Germline V CDR1 and CDR2: MDHEN, SYDVKM. Trimming removed 5 bases at V and 3 bases at J, with 16 bases between. CDR3 in DNA: TGTGCCAGCAGTACCACCAGATCCAGATACACTGAAGCTTTCTTT. Its protein is CASSTTRSRYTEAFF.

J is TRBJ2-1 and V is TRBV19; 8 bases align to TRBD2. J was trimmed by 0 bases and V by 3 bases; bases with no gene match: 4. This CDR3 is 16 amino acids long. Germline loops: CDR1 LNHDA, CDR2 SQIVND (reference sequence). CDR3 residues: CASSMQSGSSYNEQFF. The CDR3 coding sequence is TGTGCCAGTAGTATGCAGAGCGGGAGCTCCTACAATGAGCAGTTCTTC.

V usage is TRBV9 and J usage is TRBJ1-3, with 8 bases matching TRBD1. Trimming cost V 3 bases and J 4 bases; bases outside gene matches: 6. This CDR3 region has 15 residues. Per the germline V gene, CDR1 is SGDLS and CDR2 is YYNGEE. Here the CDR3 reads CASSEGQGFGNTIYF. DNA of the CDR3: TGTGCCAGCAGCGAAGGACAGGGTTTCGGAAACACCATATATTTT.

The J gene is TRBJ1-3, the V gene TRBV13, with unresolved D. Germline V CDR1 and CDR2: PRHDT, FYEKMQ (reference sequence). Between the trimmed V and J ends, which lost 1 base and 4 bases, there was a span of 2 bases. CDR3 length: 12 residues. This CDR3 reads CASSLAGNTIYF. The CDR3 DNA reads as TGTGCCAGCAGCTTAGCAGGAAACACCATATATTTT.

V is TRBV4-3 and J is TRBJ2-7, with D possibly TRBD1 on 5 matching bases. The germline V gene has CDR1 LGHNA and CDR2 YSLEER. The V end lost 0 bases, the J end lost 6 bases, and 9 bases lay between the germline ends. This CDR3 has 13 residues. The CDR3 reads CASSQEWTSEQYF. In DNA, the CDR3 is TGCGCCAGCAGCCAAGAATGGACATCCGAGCAGTACTTC.

This sequence joins TRBV30 and TRBJ2-5, with 13 positions matching TRBD2. The CDR3 is made up of 13 amino acids. CDR1 is GTSNPN, CDR2 SVGIG, per germline (reference sequence). V was pared by 8 bases and J by 6 bases, with 6 bases of the junction left unmatched. CDR3 bases: TGTGCCGGCCGGACTAGCGGGAGTAAGACCCAGTACTTC. Amino acid sequence: CAGRTSGSKTQYF. The whole variable domain, filled in from reference TRBV30 and TRBJ2-5, reads SQTIHQWPATLVQPVGSPLSLECTVEGTSNPNLYWYRQAAGRGLQLLFYSVGIGQISSEVPQNLSASRPQDRQFILSSKKLLLSDSGFYLCAGRTSGSKTQYFGPGTRLLVL.

The chain links TRBV6-5 to TRBJ1-2, with 7 bases identical to TRBD1. The V gene's germline CDR1 is MNHEY and CDR2 SVGAGI. CDR3 length: 15 residues. The trim removed 5 bases at V and 8 bases at J, leaving 14 bases unmatched. The CDR3 region is CASSRQGFKREGYTF. CDR3 in DNA: TGTGCCAGCAGTCGACAGGGTTTTAAGAGGGAGGGCTACACCTTC.

The chain recombines TRBV7-2 with TRBJ1-5; 8 positions agree with TRBD1. Germline loops: CDR1 SGHTA, CDR2 FQGNSA. The CDR3 length is 17 residues. Trimming took 4 bases from V and 3 from J; bases not matched to a gene: 11. CDR3 DNA sequence: TGTGCCAGCAGCTCAGCACCGACAGGGGTGAACAATCAGCCCCAGCATTTT. This codes for CASSSAPTGVNNQPQHF.

The chain carries TRBV6-5 and TRBJ1-1; 7 bases fit TRBD1. Germline V gene lookup returns CDR1 MNHEY and CDR2 SVGAGI. The junction had 13 bases not matched to a gene; V was cut back by 10 bases and J by 5 bases. The CDR3 contains 14 residues. The CDR3 DNA follows: TGTGCCATCGGTCAAGAAGGGGGCTTAACTGAAGCTTTCTTT. Translated: CAIGQEGGLTEAFF.

This clone was counted only a few times. This rearrangement joins TRBV7-9 to TRBJ2-1, with 14 bases aligning to TRBD2. Germline values: CDR1 SEHNR, CDR2 FQNEAQ (reference sequence). The CDR3 runs to 16 residues. J gave up 10 bases and V 11 bases, and 16 bases lay outside the gene matches. The CDR3 sequence: CAGNRQGLAGVEEQFF. The CDR3 DNA follows: TGTGCCGGGAATCGGCAGGGACTAGCGGGAGTTGAGGAGCAGTTCTTC.